The present entry profiles one T cell receptor beta chain with its context. From CD4+ cells came CD45RA+ naive and CD45RA-negative memory subsets. The sample originates from a study of shared clonotypes between healthy human individuals. About the research overall: The donors, two women and three men, were aged 18 to 49.

This CDR3 contains 15 residues. CDR1 and CDR2 (germline): LNHNV, YYDKDF (reference sequence). With 0 bases removed from V and 3 bases from J, the gap between germline ends came to 12 bases. The method was immunoSEQ multiplex PCR; TCRdb's version includes in-frame clones alone and lacks a portion of them. The table has 2.5 million or so clones, approximately 92% seen once. The receptor comes from a man between 18 and 29 years old in good health. The sequenced material came from naive CD4+ T cells sorted from blood. The subset here: CD45RA+ positively selected. The V gene is TRBV15, the J gene TRBJ2-7; D gene ambiguous. CDR3 bases: TGTGCCACCAGCAGAGATGCCAGGCCCCACTACGAGCAGTACTTC. It encodes CATSRDARPHYEQYF.